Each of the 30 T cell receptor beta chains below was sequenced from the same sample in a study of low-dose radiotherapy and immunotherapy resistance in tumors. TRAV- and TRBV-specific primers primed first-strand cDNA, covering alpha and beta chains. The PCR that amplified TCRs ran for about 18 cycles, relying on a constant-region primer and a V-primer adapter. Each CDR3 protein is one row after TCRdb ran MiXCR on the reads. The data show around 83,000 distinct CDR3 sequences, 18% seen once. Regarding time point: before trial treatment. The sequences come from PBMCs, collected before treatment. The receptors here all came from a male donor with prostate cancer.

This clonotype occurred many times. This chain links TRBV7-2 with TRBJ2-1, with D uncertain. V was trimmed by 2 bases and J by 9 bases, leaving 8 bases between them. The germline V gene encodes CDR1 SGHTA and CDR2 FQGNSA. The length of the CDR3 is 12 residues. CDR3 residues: CASSLSAVEQFF. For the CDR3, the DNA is TGTGCCAGCAGCTTATCAGCTGTTGAGCAGTTCTTC.

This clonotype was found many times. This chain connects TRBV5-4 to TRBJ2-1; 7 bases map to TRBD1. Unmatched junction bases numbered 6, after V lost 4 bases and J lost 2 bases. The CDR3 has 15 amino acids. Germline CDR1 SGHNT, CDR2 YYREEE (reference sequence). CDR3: CASSPPGGAYNEQFF. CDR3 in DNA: TGTGCCAGCAGCCCTCCAGGGGGAGCCTACAATGAGCAGTTCTTC.

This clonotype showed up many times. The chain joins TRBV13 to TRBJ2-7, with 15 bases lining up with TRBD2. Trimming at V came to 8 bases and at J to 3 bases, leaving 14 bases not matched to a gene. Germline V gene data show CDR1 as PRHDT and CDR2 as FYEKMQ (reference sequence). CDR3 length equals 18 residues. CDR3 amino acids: CASCFMRGLAGGVYEQYF. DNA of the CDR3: TGTGCCAGCTGTTTTATGAGGGGACTAGCGGGGGGAGTCTACGAGCAGTACTTC.

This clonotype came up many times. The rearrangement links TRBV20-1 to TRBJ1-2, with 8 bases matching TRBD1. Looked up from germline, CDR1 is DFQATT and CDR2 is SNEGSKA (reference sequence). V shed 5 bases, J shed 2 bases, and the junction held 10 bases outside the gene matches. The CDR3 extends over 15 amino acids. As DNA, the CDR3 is TGCAGTGCTCCGAATCTAGACAGGGGAAACTATGGCTACACCTTC. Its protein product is CSAPNLDRGNYGYTF.

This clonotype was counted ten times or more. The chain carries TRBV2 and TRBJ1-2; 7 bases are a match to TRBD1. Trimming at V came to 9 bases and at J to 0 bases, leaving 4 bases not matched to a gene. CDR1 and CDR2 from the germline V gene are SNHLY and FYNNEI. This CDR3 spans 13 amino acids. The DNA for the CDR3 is TGTGCCAGGAGGGACAGCGCTAACTATGGCTACACCTTC. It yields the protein CARRDSANYGYTF. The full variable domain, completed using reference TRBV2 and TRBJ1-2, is EPEVTQTPSHQVTQMGQEVILRCVPISNHLYFYWYRQILGQKVEFLVSFYNNEISEKSEIFDDQFSVERPDGSNFTLKIRSTKLEDSAMYFCARRDSANYGYTFGSGTRLTVV.

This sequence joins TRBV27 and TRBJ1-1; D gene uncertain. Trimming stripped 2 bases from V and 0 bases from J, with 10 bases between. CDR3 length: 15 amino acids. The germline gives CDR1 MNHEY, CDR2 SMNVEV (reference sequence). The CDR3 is CASSLDGGVNTEAFF. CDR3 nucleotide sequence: TGTGCCAGCAGTTTAGATGGCGGGGTGAACACTGAAGCTTTCTTT.

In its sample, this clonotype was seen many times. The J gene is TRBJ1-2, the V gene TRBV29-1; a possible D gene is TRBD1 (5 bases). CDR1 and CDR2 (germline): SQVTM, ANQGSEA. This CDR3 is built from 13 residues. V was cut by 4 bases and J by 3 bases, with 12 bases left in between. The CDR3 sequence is CSVARDGDYGYTF. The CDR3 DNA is TGCAGCGTTGCCCGGGACGGGGACTATGGCTACACCTTC.

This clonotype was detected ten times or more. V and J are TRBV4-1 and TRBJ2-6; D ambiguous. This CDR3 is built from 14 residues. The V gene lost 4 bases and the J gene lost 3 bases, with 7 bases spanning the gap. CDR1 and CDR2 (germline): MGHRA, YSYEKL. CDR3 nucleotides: TGCGCCAGCAGCCCCAAAAGTGGGGCCAACGTCCTGACTTTC. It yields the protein CASSPKSGANVLTF.

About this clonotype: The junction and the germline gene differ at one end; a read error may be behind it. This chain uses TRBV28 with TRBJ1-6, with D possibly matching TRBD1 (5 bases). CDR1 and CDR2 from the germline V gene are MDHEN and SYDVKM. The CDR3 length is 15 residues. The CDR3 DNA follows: TGTGCCAACAGTTCAGTCGAGAGGGGCAATTCACCCCTCCACTTT. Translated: CANSSVERGNSPLHF.

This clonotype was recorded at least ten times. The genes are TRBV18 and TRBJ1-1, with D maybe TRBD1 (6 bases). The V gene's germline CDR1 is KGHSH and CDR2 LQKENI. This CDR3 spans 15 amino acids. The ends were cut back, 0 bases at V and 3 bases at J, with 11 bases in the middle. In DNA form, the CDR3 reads TGTGCCAGCTCACCACCCGCAGGGGCTTACACTGAAGCTTTCTTT. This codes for CASSPPAGAYTEAFF.

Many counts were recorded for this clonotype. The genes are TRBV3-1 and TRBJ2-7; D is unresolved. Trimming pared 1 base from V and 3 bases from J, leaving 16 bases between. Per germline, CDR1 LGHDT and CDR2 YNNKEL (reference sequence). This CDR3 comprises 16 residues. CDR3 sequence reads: CASSQVPPVRFYEQYF. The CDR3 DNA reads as TGTGCCAGCAGCCAAGTCCCCCCCGTTAGATTCTACGAGCAGTACTTC.

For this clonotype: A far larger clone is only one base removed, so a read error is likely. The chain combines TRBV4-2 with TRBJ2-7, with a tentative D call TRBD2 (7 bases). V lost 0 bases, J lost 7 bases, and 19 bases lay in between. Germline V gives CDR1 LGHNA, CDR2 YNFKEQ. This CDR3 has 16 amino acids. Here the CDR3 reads CASSQEGAGDYNEQYF. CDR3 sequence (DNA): TGTGCCAGCAGCCAAGAGGGGGCGGGAGACTACAATGAGCAGTACTTC.

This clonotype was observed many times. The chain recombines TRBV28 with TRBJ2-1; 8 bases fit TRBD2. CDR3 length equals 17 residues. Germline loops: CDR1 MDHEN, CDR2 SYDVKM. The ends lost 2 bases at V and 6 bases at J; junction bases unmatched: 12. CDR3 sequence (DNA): TGTGCCAGCAGTTTAGTTGGGAGGGGACTAGTTACCAATGAGCAGTTCTTC. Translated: CASSLVGRGLVTNEQFF. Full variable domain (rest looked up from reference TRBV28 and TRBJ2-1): DVKVTQSSRYLVKRTGEKVFLECVQDMDHENMFWYRQDPGLGLRLIYFSYDVKMKEKGDIPEGYSVSREKKERFSLILESASTNQTSMYLCASSLVGRGLVTNEQFFGPGTRLTVL.

The CDR3 loop reads CATREWASSGANVLTF. The CDR3 coding sequence is TGTGCCACTAGGGAGTGGGCAAGCTCTGGGGCCAACGTCCTGACTTTC. This chain connects TRBV2 to TRBJ2-6; tentatively, D is TRBD2 (5 bases). There are 16 residues in the CDR3. Germline V gene data show CDR1 as SNHLY and CDR2 as FYNNEI. V was shortened by 10 bases and J by 0 bases, with 16 bases between the two germline ends. The full variable domain, rest sourced from reference TRBV2 and TRBJ2-6, is EPEVTQTPSHQVTQMGQEVILRCVPISNHLYFYWYRQILGQKVEFLVSFYNNEISEKSEIFDDQFSVERPDGSNFTLKIRSTKLEDSAMYFCATREWASSGANVLTFGAGSRLTVL.

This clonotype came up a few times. The CDR3 sequence: CASSSAQFRINTEAFF. CDR3 bases: TGCGCCAGCAGCTCCGCGCAGTTTCGGATAAACACTGAAGCTTTCTTT. The chain is built from TRBV5-1 and TRBJ1-1; no clear D. This CDR3 is built from 16 residues. Trimming shortened V by 3 bases and J by 2 bases, and 17 bases separated the two germline ends. Germline V gene sequence: CDR1 SGHRS, CDR2 YFSETQ.

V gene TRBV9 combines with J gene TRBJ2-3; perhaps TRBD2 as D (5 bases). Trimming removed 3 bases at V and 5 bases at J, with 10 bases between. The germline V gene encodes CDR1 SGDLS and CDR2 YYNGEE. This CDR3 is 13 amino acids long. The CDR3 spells CASSAPGKDTQYF. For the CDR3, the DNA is TGTGCCAGCAGCGCGCCGGGGAAAGATACGCAGTATTTT.

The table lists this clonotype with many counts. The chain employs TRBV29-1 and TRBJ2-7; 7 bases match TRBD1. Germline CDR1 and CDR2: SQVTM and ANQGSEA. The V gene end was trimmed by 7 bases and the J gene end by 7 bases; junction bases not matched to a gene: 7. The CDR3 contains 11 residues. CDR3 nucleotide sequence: TGCAGCGCCACGGACAGGCTTGAGCAGTACTTC. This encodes CSATDRLEQYF.

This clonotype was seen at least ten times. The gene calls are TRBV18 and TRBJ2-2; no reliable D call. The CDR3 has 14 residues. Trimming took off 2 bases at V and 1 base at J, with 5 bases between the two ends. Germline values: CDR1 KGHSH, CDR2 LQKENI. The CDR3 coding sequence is TGTGCCAGCTCACCAGACGGGAACACCGGGGAGCTGTTTTTT. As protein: CASSPDGNTGELFF. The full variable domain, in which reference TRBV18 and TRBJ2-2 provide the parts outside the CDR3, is NAGVMQNPRHLVRRRGQEARLRCSPMKGHSHVYWYRQLPEEGLKFMVYLQKENIIDESGMPKERFSAEFPKEGPSILRIQQVVRGDSAAYFCASSPDGNTGELFFGEGSRLTVL.

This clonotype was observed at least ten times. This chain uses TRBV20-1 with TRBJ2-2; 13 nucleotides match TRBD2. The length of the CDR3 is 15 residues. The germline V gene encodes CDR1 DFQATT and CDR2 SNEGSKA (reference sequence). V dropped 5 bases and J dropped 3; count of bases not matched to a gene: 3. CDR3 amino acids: CSADGTSGDTGELFF. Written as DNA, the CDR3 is TGCAGTGCTGACGGGACTAGCGGGGACACCGGGGAGCTGTTTTTT.

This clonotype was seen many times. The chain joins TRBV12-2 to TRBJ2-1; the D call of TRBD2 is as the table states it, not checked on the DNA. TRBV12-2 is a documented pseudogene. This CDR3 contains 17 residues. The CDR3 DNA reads TGTGCAAGTCGCTTAGAGGATTTGGGGACTAACTACAATGAGCAGTTCTTC. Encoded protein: CASRLEDLGTNYNEQFF.

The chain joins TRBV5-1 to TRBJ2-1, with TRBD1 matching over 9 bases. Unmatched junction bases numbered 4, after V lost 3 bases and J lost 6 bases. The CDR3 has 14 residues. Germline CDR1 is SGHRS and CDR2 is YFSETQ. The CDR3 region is CASSSRDRVNEQFF. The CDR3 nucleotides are TGCGCCAGCAGCTCGAGGGACAGGGTCAATGAGCAGTTCTTC.

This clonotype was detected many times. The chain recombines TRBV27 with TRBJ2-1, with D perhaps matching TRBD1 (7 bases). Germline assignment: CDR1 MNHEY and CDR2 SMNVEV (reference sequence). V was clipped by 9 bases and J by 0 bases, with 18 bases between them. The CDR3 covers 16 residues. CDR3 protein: CASRPGGSGSYNEQFF. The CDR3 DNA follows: TGTGCCAGTCGCCCAGGGGGGTCTGGCTCCTACAATGAGCAGTTCTTC.

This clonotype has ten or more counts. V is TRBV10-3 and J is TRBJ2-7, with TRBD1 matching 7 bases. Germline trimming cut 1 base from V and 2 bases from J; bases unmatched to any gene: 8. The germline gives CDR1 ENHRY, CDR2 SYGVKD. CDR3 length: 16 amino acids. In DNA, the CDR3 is TGTGCCATCAGTGAGTTAGGAACAGGGGTAGCCTACGAGCAGTACTTC. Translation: CAISELGTGVAYEQYF.

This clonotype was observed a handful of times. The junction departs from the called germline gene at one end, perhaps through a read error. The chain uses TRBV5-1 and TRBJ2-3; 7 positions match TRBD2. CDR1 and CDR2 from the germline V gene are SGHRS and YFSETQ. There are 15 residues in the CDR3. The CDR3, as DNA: TGCGCCAGCACCTTGGGGTCTAGCGGAACAGATACGCAGTATTTT. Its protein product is CASTLGSSGTDTQYF.

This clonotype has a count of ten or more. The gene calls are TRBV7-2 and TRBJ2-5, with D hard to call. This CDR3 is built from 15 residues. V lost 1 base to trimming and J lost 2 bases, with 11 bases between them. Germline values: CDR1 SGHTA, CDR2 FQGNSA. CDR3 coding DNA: TGTGCCAGCAGCTTAGGTGGAATAGGGCAAGAGACCCAGTACTTC. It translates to CASSLGGIGQETQYF.

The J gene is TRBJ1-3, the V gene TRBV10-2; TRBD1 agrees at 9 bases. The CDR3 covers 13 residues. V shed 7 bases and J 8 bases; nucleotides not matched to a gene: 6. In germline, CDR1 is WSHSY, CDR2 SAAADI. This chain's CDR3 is CASKGTGTHTIYF. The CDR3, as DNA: TGCGCCAGCAAAGGGACAGGGACCCACACCATATATTTT.

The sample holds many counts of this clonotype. CDR3 sequence (DNA): TGTGCCAGCAGCCAAGGGTTAGCGGGAGGCCCTGATACGCAGTATTTT. Protein sequence: CASSQGLAGGPDTQYF. V is TRBV4-2 and J is TRBJ2-3; the match to TRBD2 covers 10 bases. This CDR3 is 16 amino acids long. V shed 1 base, J shed 6 bases, and the junction held 7 bases outside the gene matches. Germline-derived CDR1 and CDR2 are LGHNA and YNFKEQ.

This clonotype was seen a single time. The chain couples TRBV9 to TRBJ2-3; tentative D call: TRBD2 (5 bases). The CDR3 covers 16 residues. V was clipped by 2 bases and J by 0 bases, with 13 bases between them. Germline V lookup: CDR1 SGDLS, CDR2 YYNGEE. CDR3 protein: CASSVAPGSSTDTQYF. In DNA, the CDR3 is TGTGCCAGCAGCGTCGCCCCGGGATCTAGCACAGATACGCAGTATTTT. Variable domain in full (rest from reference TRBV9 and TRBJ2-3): DSGVTQTPKHLITATGQRVTLRCSPRSGDLSVYWYQQSLDQGLQFLIQYYNGEERAKGNILERFSAQQFPDLHSELNLSSLELGDSALYFCASSVAPGSSTDTQYFGPGTRLTVL.

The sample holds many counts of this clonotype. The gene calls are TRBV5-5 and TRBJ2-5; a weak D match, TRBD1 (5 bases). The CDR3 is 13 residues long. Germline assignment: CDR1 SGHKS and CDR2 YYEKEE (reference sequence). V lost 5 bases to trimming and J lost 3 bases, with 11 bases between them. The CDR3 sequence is CASSAQGEETQYF. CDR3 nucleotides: TGTGCCAGCAGTGCTCAGGGTGAAGAGACCCAGTACTTC.

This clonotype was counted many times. CDR3 sequence: CASSRAASTGELFF. The CDR3 DNA reads TGTGCCAGCTCCAGGGCGGCGAGCACCGGGGAGCTGTTTTTT. This chain uses TRBV6-4 with TRBJ2-2, with a tentative D call TRBD1 (5 bases). CDR1 is MRHNA, CDR2 SNTAGT, per germline. The CDR3 consists of 14 residues. The germline V and J ends were trimmed by 8 bases and 4 bases, with 14 bases remaining between them.